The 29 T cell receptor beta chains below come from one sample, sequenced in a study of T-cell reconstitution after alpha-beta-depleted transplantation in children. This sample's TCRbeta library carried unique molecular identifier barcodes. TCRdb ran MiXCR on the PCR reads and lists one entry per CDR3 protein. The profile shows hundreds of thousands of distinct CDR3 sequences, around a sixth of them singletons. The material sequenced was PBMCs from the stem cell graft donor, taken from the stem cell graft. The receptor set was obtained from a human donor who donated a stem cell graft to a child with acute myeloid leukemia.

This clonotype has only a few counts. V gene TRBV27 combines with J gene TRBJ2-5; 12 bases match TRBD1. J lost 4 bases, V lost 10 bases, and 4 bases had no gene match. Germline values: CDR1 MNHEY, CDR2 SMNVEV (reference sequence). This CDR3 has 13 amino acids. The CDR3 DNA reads TGTGCCACCAAGGGACAGGGGGCAGAGACCCAGTACTTC. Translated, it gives CATKGQGAETQYF.

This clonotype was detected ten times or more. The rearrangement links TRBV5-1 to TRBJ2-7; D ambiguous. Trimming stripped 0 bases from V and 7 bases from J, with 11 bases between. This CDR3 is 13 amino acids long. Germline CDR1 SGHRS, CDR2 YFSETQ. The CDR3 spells CASSLAAGKEQYF. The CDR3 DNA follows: TGCGCCAGCAGCTTGGCGGCAGGCAAAGAGCAGTACTTC.

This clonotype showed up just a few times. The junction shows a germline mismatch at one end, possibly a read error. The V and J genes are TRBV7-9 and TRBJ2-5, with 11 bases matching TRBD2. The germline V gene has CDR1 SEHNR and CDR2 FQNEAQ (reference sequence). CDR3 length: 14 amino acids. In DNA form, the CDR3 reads TGTGCCAGCAGCTTTATCCTAGCGGGGGGTCTCCTCTTCTTC. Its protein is CASSFILAGGLLFF.

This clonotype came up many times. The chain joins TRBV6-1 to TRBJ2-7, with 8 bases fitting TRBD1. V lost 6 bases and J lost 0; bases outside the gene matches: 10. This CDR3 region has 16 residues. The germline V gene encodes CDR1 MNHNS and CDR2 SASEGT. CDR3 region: CASSIIGQGDSYEQYF. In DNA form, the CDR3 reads TGTGCCAGCAGCATTATTGGACAGGGAGACTCCTACGAGCAGTACTTC.

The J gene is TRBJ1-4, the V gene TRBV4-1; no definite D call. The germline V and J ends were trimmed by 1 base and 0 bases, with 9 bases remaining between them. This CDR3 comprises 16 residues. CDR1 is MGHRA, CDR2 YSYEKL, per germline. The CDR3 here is CASSQAWVATNEKLFF. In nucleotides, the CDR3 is TGCGCCAGCAGCCAAGCTTGGGTTGCAACTAATGAAAAACTGTTTTTT.

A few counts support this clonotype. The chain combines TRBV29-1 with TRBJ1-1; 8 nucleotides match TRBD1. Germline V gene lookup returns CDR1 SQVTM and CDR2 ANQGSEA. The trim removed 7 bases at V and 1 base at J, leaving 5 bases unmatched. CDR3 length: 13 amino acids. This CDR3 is CSGGQGGNTEAFF. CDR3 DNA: TGCAGCGGAGGACAGGGCGGGAACACTGAAGCTTTCTTT.

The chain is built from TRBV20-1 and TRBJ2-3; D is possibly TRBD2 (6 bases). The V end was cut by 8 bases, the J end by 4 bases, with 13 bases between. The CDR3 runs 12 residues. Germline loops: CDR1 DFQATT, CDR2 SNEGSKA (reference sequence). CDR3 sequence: CSTGGASDTQYF. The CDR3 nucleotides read TGCAGTACGGGCGGGGCCTCAGATACGCAGTATTTT.

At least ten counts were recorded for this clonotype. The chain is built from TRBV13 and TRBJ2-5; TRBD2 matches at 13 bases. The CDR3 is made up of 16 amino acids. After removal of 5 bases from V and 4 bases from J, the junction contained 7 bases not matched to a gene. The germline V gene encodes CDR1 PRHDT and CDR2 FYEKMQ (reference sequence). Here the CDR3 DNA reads TGTGCCAGCAGCGACCGACTAGCGGGGGGTAGAGAGACCCAGTACTTC. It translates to CASSDRLAGGRETQYF.

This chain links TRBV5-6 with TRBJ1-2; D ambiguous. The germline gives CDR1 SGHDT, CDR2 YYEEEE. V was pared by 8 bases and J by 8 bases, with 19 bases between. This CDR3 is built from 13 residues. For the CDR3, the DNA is TGTGCCAGGGGCCCCGGGGTCACGAGCGGCTACACCTTC. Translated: CARGPGVTSGYTF.

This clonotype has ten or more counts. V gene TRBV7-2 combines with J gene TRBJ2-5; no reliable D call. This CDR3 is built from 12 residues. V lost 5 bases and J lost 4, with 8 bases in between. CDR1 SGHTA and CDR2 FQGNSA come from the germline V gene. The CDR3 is CASSPVGETQYF. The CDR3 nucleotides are TGTGCCAGCAGCCCCGTCGGAGAGACCCAGTACTTC. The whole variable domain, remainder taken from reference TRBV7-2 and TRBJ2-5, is GAGVSQSPSNKVTEKGKDVELRCDPISGHTALYWYRQSLGQGLEFLIYFQGNSAPDKSGLPSDRFSAERTGGSVSTLTIQRTQQEDSAVYLCASSPVGETQYFGPGTRLLVL.

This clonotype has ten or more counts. CDR3 region: CATRGNTYEQYF. CDR3 nucleotides: TGTGCCACCCGGGGTAACACCTACGAGCAGTACTTC. The chain couples TRBV6-5 to TRBJ2-7; the D gene is possibly TRBD2 (5 bases). This CDR3 has 12 amino acids. The V end lost 10 bases, the J end lost 2 bases, and 12 bases lay between the germline ends. Looked up from germline, CDR1 is MNHEY and CDR2 is SVGAGI.

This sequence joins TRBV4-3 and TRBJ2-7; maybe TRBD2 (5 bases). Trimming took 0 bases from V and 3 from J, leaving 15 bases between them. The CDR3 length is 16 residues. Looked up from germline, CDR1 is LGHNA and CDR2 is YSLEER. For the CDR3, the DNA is TGCGCCAGCAGCCAAGACCGGGGAAGGGCCCGCTACGAGCAGTACTTC. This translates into CASSQDRGRARYEQYF.

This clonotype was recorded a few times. The CDR3 protein is CASSIQGISYEQYF. The CDR3 DNA sequence: TGTGCCAGCAGTATACAGGGTATCTCCTACGAGCAGTACTTC. The V call is TRBV12-3 or TRBV12-4, the J call TRBJ2-7, with a weak D call TRBD1 (6 bases). V lost 5 bases and J 0 bases, leaving 11 bases between the germline ends. CDR3 size: 14 residues.

The CDR3: CASTSGTANEKLFF. The CDR3 DNA reads as TGCGCCAGCACTTCCGGGACCGCTAATGAAAAACTGTTTTTT. The V call is TRBV5-1, the J call TRBJ1-4, with D perhaps matching TRBD1 (5 bases). The length of the CDR3 is 14 residues. With 6 bases removed from V and 3 bases from J, the gap between germline ends came to 12 bases. In germline, CDR1 is SGHRS, CDR2 YFSETQ.

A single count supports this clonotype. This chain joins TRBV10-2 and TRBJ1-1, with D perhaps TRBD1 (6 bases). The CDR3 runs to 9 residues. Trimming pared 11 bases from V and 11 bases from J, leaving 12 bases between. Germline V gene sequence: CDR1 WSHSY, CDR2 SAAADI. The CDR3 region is CAVGGPAFF. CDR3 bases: TGCGCCGTAGGGGGGCCGGCTTTCTTT.

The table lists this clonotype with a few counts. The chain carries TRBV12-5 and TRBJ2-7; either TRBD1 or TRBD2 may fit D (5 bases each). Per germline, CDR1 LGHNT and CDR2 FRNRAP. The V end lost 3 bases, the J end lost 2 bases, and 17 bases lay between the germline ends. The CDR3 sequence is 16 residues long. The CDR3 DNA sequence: TGTGCTAGTGGTTTAATCGAGGGGTGGGGACCCTACGAGCAGTACTTC. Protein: CASGLIEGWGPYEQYF.

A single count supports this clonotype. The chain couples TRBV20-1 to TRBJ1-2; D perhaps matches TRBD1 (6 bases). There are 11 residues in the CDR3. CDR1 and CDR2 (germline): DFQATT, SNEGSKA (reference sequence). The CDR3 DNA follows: TGCAGGGGGGGGGGCTCGGGTGGCTACACCTTC. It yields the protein CRGGGSGGYTF.

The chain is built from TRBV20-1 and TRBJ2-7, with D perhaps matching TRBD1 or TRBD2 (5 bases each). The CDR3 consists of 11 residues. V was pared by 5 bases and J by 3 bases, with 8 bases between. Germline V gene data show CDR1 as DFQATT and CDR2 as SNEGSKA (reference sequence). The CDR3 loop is CSAGDLYEQYF. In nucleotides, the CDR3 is TGCAGTGCTGGGGACCTCTACGAGCAGTACTTC.

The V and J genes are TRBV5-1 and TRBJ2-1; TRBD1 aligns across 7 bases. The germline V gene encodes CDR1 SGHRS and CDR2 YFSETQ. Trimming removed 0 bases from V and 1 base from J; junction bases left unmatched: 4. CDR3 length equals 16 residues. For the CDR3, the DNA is TGCGCCAGCAGCTTGGAGGGGGCGGCTTCCTACAATGAGCAGTTCTTC. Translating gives CASSLEGAASYNEQFF.

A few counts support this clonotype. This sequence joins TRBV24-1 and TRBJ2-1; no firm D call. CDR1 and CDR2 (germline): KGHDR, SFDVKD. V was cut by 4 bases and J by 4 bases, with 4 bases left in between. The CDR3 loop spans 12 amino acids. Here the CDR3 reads CATSEVYNEQFF. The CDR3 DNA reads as TGTGCCACCAGTGAAGTTTACAATGAGCAGTTCTTC.

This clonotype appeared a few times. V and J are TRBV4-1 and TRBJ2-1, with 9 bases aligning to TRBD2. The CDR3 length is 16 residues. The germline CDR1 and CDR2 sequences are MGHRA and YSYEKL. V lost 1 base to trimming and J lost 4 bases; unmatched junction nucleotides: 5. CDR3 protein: CASSQGASGEYNEQFF. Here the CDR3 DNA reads TGCGCCAGCAGCCAAGGCGCTAGCGGGGAGTACAATGAGCAGTTCTTC.

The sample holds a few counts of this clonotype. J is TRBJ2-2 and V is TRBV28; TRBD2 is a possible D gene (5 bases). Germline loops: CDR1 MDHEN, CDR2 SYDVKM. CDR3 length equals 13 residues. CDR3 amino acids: CVCRGSNTGELFF. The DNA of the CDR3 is TGTGTTTGCCGGGGATCGAACACCGGGGAGCTGTTTTTT.

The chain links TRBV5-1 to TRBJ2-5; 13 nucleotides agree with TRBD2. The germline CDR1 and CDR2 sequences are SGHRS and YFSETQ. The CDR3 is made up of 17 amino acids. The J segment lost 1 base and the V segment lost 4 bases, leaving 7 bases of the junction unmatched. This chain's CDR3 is CASSPGLAGVIQETQYF. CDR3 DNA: TGCGCCAGCAGCCCTGGACTAGCGGGGGTGATCCAAGAGACCCAGTACTTC. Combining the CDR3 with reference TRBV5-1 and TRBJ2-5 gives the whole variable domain KAGVTQTPRYLIKTRGQQVTLSCSPISGHRSVSWYQQTPGQGLQFLFEYFSETQRNKGNFPGRFSGRQFSNSRSEMNVSTLELGDSALYLCASSPGLAGVIQETQYFGPGTRLLVL.

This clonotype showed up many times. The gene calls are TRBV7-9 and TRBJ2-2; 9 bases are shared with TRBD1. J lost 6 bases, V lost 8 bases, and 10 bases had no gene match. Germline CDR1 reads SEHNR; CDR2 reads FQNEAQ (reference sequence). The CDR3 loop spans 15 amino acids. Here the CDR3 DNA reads TGTGCCAGCTCGGGAGGACAGGGGTATTCCGGGGAGCTGTTTTTT. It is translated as CASSGGQGYSGELFF.

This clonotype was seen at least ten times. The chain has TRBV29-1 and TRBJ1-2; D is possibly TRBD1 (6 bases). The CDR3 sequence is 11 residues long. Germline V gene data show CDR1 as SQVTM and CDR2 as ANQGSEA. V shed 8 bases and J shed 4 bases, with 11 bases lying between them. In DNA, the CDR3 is TGCAGCATAGAAGGGGGCTATGGCTACACCTTC. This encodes CSIEGGYGYTF.

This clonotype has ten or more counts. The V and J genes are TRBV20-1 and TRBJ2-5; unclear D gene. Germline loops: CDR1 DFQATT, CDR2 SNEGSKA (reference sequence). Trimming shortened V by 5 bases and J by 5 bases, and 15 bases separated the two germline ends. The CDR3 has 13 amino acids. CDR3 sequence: CSAGPGHRETQYF. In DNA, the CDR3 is TGCAGTGCTGGGCCTGGTCATCGTGAGACCCAGTACTTC.

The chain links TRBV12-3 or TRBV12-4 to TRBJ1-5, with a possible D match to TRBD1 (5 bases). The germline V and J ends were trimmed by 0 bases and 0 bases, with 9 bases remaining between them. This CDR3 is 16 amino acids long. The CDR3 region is CASSLARGFSNQPQHF. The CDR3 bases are TGTGCCAGCAGTTTAGCGCGGGGGTTTAGCAATCAGCCCCAGCATTTT.

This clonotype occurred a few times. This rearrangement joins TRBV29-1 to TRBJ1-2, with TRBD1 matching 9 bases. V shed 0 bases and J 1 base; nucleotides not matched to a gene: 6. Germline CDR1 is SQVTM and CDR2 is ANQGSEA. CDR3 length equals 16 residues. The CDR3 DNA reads TGCAGCGTTGAAGATCGGGGACAGGGCCATAACTATGGCTACACCTTC. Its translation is CSVEDRGQGHNYGYTF.

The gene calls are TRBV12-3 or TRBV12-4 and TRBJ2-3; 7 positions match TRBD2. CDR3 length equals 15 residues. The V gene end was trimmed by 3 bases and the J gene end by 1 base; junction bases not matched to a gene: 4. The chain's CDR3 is CASSFARGGTDTQYF. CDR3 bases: TGTGCCAGCAGTTTCGCCCGGGGGGGCACAGATACGCAGTATTTT.